Listed below are T cell receptor beta chains from one sample, sequenced in a study of blood T cells in healthy people across ages. TCRdb recomputed calls from the 5' RACE reads with MiXCR, one row per CDR3 protein. The data show around 1.7 million distinct CDR3 sequences, 28% seen once. Sequenced: blood. Source of these receptors: a woman under 40 in good health. CDR3s include the opening cysteine and the closing phenylalanine or tryptophan. A D gene is named only where the DNA matches it firmly. Some rows mark clone size as missing; the rest say once, few, many or name a class of expanded clone.

TRBJ2-1	TRBV6-2/TRBV6-3	TRBD1	few	TGTGCCAGCAGCCACGACAGGGAAGGAGGCAATGAGCAGTTCTTC	CASSHDREGGNEQFF
TRBJ2-3	TRBV27	.	.	TGTGCCAGCAGTTTATTGTGGCGGGAATCCCCAGATACGCAGTATTTT	CASSLLWRESPDTQYF
TRBJ1-1	TRBV12-3/TRBV12-4	.	.	TGTGCCAGCAGTTTAAACACTCGGAACACTGAAGCTTTCTTT	CASSLNTRNTEAFF
TRBJ2-3	TRBV28	.	.	TGTGCCAGCAGTTTCGACCCAACCCCTTCAGGGGTTCCAGATACGCAGTATTTT	CASSFDPTPSGVPDTQYF
TRBJ2-1	TRBV6-1	TRBD2	many	TGTGCCAGCGCTCTTTGGCGGGGGGTTGATGAGCAGTTCTTC	CASALWRGVDEQFF
TRBJ1-6	TRBV12-3/TRBV12-4	.	once	TGTGCCAGCAGTTTGGCGGCGGGGCTTAGTTCACCCCTCCACTTT	CASSLAAGLSSPLHF
TRBJ2-7	TRBV2	TRBD1	.	TGTGCCAGCAATCAGGGGGTAATCTCCTACGGGCAGTACTTC	CASNQGVISYGQYF
TRBJ2-3	TRBV2	.	.	TGTGCCAGCAGTGACAGTCATGGGGGCACAGATACGCAGTATTTT	CASSDSHGGTDTQYF
TRBJ2-1	TRBV4-3	TRBD2	many	TGCGCCAGCAGCCAAGGTACCGGGACTAGCGCCTACAATGAGCAGTTCTTC	CASSQGTGTSAYNEQFF
TRBJ2-7	TRBV7-2	TRBD1	.	TGTGCCAGCAGCTCCCGTCGCCTTGGACAGGGGGCCGGAGAGCAGTACTTC	CASSSRRLGQGAGEQYF
TRBJ2-2	TRBV4-1	TRBD1	.	TGCGCCAGCGGTATGCGACAGGGGGGAACCGGGGAGCTGTTTTTT	CASGMRQGGTGELFF
TRBJ2-1	TRBV9	TRBD2	.	TGTGCCAGCAGCGCAGATAGCGGGGTTTACAATGAGCAGTTCTTC	CASSADSGVYNEQFF
TRBJ2-1	TRBV5-1	.	many	TGCGCCAGCAGCGTTGTAGCTAGCGATGAGCAGTTCTTC	CASSVVASDEQFF
TRBJ2-3	TRBV7-2	TRBD1	few	TGTGCCAGCAGCTTACAAACTTCGGACAGGGCAGGCGATACGCAGTATTTT	CASSLQTSDRAGDTQYF
TRBJ2-3	TRBV20-1	.	few	TGCAGTGTCCGGGCCTTGCCAGATACGCAGTATTTT	CSVRALPDTQYF
TRBJ1-2	TRBV20-1	.	.	TGCAGTGCTGCCCCCCCGACAGCTAACTATGGCTACACCTTC	CSAAPPTANYGYTF
TRBJ2-4	TRBV12-3/TRBV12-4	TRBD2	.	TGTGCCAGCAGTGCTAGCGGGAGGGTGCTGGGCAAAAACATTCAGTACTTC	CASSASGRVLGKNIQYF
TRBJ2-1	TRBV7-9	.	.	TGTGCCAGCAGCATCACAGGCGGGACAAAGAACAATGAGCAGTTCTTC	CASSITGGTKNNEQFF
TRBJ1-5	TRBV20-1	TRBD1	few	TGCAGTGCTAGAGATCCCCGTCAGGGGGAGCCCCAGCATTTT	CSARDPRQGEPQHF
TRBJ1-5	TRBV11-2	.	.	TGTGCCAGCAGCTTAGATCGGGAGGTTCAGCCCCAGCATTTT	CASSLDREVQPQHF
TRBJ2-3	TRBV29-1	TRBD1	.	TGCAGCGTTAAGAAGGGACAGACAACAGATACGCAGTATTTT	CSVKKGQTTDTQYF
TRBJ2-2	TRBV5-5	.	few	TGTGCCAGCAGCTTAGCCCTTTACACCGGGGAGCTGTTTTTT	CASSLALYTGELFF
TRBJ2-6	TRBV7-2	TRBD1	.	TGTGCCAGCAGCCCGACAGGGGGAGGGTCTGGGGCCAACGTCCTGACTTTC	CASSPTGGGSGANVLTF
TRBJ2-7	TRBV5-1	.	few	TGCGCCAGCAGCTTGGGGAGGATGGAGCTGGACGAGCAGTACTTC	CASSLGRMELDEQYF
TRBJ2-1	TRBV5-6	.	.	TGTGCCAGCTCACGGCCCCGGGATGAGCAGTTCTTC	CASSRPRDEQFF
TRBJ2-7	TRBV5-1	TRBD1	many	TGCGCCAGCAGTTTGGGGACAGCCTTAGGGTACGAGCAGTACTTC	CASSLGTALGYEQYF
TRBJ2-3	TRBV2	TRBD1	.	TGTGCCAGCAAAGAACAGGGGACCAACACAGATACGCAGTATTTT	CASKEQGTNTDTQYF
TRBJ2-7	TRBV29-1	TRBD1	few	TGCAGCGTTGAAGTTGGGCAGGGGGCCGGGGAGCAGTACTTC	CSVEVGQGAGEQYF
TRBJ2-3	TRBV12-3/TRBV12-4	TRBD2	.	TGTGCCAGCAGTCCTCCAGGTTCCGGGACTAGCGGGGGCACGCAGTATTTT	CASSPPGSGTSGGTQYF
TRBJ1-4	TRBV7-2	.	.	TGTGCCAGCAGCTCTCGAAGGGGACGGGGAAAACTGTTTTTT	CASSSRRGRGKLFF
TRBJ2-1	TRBV4-2	.	.	TGTGCCAGCAGCCAATTAGGGGGGGCGGAGGGCGATGAGCAGTTCTTC	CASSQLGGAEGDEQFF
TRBJ1-5	TRBV7-2	.	few	TGTGCCAGCAGCTCCCAGGGGTTTCAGCCCCAGCATTTT	CASSSQGFQPQHF
TRBJ1-5	TRBV6-1	.	.	TGTGCCAGCAGTGAAGGGGGGACTCAGCCCCAGCATTTT	CASSEGGTQPQHF
TRBJ2-1	TRBV7-3	.	.	TGTGCCAGCAGTCCCGGGACGCCTGCCTCCTACAATGAGCAGTTCTTC	CASSPGTPASYNEQFF
TRBJ2-1	TRBV27	TRBD2	few	TGTGCCAGCAGCCGCACCAGCGGGGGGCCACCCCACAATGAGCAGTTCTTC	CASSRTSGGPPHNEQFF
TRBJ1-1	TRBV6-5	TRBD1	.	TGTGCCAGCAGACTACAGGGGTACTCTGAAGCTTTCTTT	CASRLQGYSEAFF
TRBJ1-6	TRBV7-2	.	.	TGTGCCAGCAGCTTAGGTACAGGGAGTTCTTCACCCCTCCACTTT	CASSLGTGSSSPLHF
TRBJ2-3	TRBV5-1	TRBD1	.	TGCGCCAGCAGCGGCCGGGACAGGGTTTTTCAGAAACATGATACGCAGTATTTT	CASSGRDRVFQKHDTQYF
TRBJ2-6	TRBV6-2/TRBV6-3	TRBD1	.	TGTGCCAGCAGCTACAGGGGAATTAAGTCCAACGTCCGGACTTTC	CASSYRGIKSNVRTF
TRBJ2-1	TRBV3-1	TRBD2	.	TGTGCCAGCAGCCGCGGGACTAGCGAGCCCAATGAGCAGTTCTTC	CASSRGTSEPNEQFF
TRBJ1-5	TRBV9	.	.	TGTGCCGGCAGCGTAGGGCAGGTGAATCAGCCCCAGCATTTT	CAGSVGQVNQPQHF
TRBJ1-1	TRBV29-1	.	few	TGCAGCGGACGTAGCACTGAAGCTTTCTTT	CSGRSTEAFF
TRBJ1-4	TRBV25-1	TRBD1	.	TGTGCCGGCAGCGGACAGGGAGGTGAAAAACTGTTTTTT	CAGSGQGGEKLFF
TRBJ2-5	TRBV29-1	.	many	TGCAGCGTCGTCCAGGGGCTCGTCCAAGAGACCCAGTACTTC	CSVVQGLVQETQYF
TRBJ2-1	TRBV15	.	many	TGTGCCACCAGCAGAGTAAGGGGGAATGAGCAGTTCTTC	CATSRVRGNEQFF
TRBJ2-2	TRBV5-6	TRBD2	.	TGTGCCAGCAGCCGGGGACTAGGGAGGACCGGGGAGCTGTTTTTT	CASSRGLGRTGELFF
TRBJ2-7	TRBV27	TRBD1	.	TGTGCCAGCAGTTTCCTGACAGGGGGCTCGAGCTCCTACAATGAGCAGTACTTC	CASSFLTGGSSSYNEQYF
TRBJ1-5	TRBV7-2	TRBD1	few	TGTGCCAGCAGCCCCGGGGGACAGAGAGACAATCAGCCCCAGCATTTT	CASSPGGQRDNQPQHF
TRBJ2-5	TRBV25-1	.	.	TGTGCCAGCAGGGAATATCTAGAGCAGTACTTC	CASREYLEQYF
TRBJ1-1	TRBV10-3	.	few	TGTGCCATCAGTGATTACCTGGCAGGGCGGACTGAAGCTTTCTTT	CAISDYLAGRTEAFF
TRBJ2-5	TRBV5-6	.	few	TGTCCCAGCAGCTACCGACGGAACCAGTACTTC	CPSSYRRNQYF
TRBJ2-5	TRBV7-8	TRBD2	many	TGTGCCAGCAGCTTGGGGCGGGGCGGGAGAGAGACCCAGTACTTC	CASSLGRGGRETQYF
TRBJ2-1	TRBV19	.	.	TGTGCCAGTAGTATAGGGCGGACTTCTTCCTACAATGAGCAGTTCTTC	CASSIGRTSSYNEQFF
TRBJ2-7	TRBV20-1	TRBD2	.	TGCAGTGCTAGGGATGATAGCGGGAGACACCCGTCTTCCTACAATGAGCAGTACTTC	CSARDDSGRHPSSYNEQYF
TRBJ1-2	TRBV12-3/TRBV12-4	TRBD1	few	TGTGCCAGCACCCCCGGGGGCGACAGGGAGGGCGGCTACACCTTC	CASTPGGDREGGYTF
TRBJ2-5	TRBV27	.	.	TGTGCCAGCAGTTTATTCGGGGACGTAGAGACCCAGTACTTC	CASSLFGDVETQYF